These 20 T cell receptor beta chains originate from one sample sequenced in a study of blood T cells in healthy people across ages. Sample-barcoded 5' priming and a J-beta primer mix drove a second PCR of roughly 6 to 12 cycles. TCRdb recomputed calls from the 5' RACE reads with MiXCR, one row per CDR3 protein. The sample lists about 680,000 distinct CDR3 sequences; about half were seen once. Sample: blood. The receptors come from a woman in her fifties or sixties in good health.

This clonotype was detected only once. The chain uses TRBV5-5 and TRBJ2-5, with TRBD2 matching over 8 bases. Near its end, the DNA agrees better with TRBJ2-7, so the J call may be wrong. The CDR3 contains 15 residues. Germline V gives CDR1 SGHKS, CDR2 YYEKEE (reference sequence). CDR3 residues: CASRLEAGRGYEQYF. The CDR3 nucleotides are TGTGCCAGTCGTCTAGAGGCCGGGAGGGGCTACGAGCAGTACTTC.

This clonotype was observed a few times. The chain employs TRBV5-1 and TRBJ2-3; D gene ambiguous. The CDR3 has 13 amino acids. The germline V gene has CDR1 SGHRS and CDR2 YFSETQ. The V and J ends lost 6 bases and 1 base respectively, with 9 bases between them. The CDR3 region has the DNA TGCGCCAGCAACCCGGTGGGCACAGATACGCAGTATTTT. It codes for CASNPVGTDTQYF.

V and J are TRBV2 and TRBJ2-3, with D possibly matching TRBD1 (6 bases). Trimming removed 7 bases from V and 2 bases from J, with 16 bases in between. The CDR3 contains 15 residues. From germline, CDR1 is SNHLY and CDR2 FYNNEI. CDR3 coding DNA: TGTGCCAGCAAGAAGACAGGACAAAACACAGATACGCAGTATTTT. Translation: CASKKTGQNTDTQYF.

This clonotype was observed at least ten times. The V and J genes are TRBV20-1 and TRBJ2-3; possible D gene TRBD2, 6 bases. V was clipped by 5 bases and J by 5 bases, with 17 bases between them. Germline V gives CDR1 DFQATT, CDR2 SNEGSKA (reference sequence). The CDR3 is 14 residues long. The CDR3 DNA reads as TGCAGTGCTGTAAGACTAGATTTCCAAGATACGCAGTATTTT. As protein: CSAVRLDFQDTQYF.

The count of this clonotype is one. DNA for the CDR3: TGCAGTGGAGATCGGACAGGCAACGAGCAGTACTTC. It yields the protein CSGDRTGNEQYF. The chain joins TRBV20-1 to TRBJ2-5, with TRBD1 identical over 7 bases. Near its end, the DNA agrees better with TRBJ2-7, so the J call may be wrong. Germline CDR1 and CDR2: DFQATT and SNEGSKA (reference sequence). The CDR3 length is 12 residues.

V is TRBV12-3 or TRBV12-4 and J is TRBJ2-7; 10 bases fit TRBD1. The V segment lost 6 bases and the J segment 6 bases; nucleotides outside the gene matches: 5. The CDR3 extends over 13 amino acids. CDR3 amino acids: CASSRDRGSEQYF. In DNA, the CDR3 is TGTGCCAGCAGCCGGGACAGGGGATCCGAGCAGTACTTC.

This CDR3 is CASSYAANYEQYF. CDR3 DNA: TGTGCCAGCAGTTACGCAGCGAACTACGAGCAGTACTTC. V and J are TRBV6-5 and TRBJ2-7; D gene ambiguous. This CDR3 spans 13 amino acids. Germline values: CDR1 MNHEY, CDR2 SVGAGI. Between the trimmed V and J ends, which lost 2 bases and 3 bases, there was a span of 8 bases.

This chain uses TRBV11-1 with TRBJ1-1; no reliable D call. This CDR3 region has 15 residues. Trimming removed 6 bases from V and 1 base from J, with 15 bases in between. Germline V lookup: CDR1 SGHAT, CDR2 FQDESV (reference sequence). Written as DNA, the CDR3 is TGTGCCAGCAGACGTGAGGGCAGGTCGAACACTGAAGCTTTCTTT. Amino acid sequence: CASRREGRSNTEAFF.

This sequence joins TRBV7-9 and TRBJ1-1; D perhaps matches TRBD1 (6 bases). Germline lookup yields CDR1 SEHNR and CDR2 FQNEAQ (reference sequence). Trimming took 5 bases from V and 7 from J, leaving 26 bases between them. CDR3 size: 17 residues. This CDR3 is CASSPLGGGKVSYEAFF. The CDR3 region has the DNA TGTGCCAGCAGCCCCTTGGGGGGCGGAAAGGTCTCGTATGAAGCTTTCTTT.

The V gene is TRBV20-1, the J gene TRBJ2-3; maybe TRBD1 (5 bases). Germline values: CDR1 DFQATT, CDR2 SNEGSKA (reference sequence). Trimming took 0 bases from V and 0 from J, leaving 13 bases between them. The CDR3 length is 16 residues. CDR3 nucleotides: TGCAGTGCTAGAGATCGTCGGACATCTAGCACAGATACGCAGTATTTT. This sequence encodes CSARDRRTSSTDTQYF.

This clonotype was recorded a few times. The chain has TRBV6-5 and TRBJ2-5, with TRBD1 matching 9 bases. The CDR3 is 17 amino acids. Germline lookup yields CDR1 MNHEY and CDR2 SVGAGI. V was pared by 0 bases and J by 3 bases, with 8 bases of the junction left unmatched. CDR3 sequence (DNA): TGTGCCAGCAGTTACTCCGGGACAGGGAGGATCGAAGAGACCCAGTACTTC. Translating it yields CASSYSGTGRIEETQYF.

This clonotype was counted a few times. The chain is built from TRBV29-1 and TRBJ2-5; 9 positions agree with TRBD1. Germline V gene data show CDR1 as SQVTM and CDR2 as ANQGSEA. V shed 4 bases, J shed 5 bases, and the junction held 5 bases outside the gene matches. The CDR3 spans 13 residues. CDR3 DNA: TGCAGCGTTGGGGGACAGGGTGGGGAGACCCAGTACTTC. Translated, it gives CSVGGQGGETQYF.

Here the CDR3 DNA reads TGTGCCAGCAGTCCTTTTGGGAGATTAGGAGGGGAGGGTTACTACGAGCAGTACTTC. Protein sequence: CASSPFGRLGGEGYYEQYF. This chain uses TRBV28 with TRBJ2-4; 7 bases are shared with TRBD2. The end of the DNA fits TRBJ2-7 better, so the J call may be wrong. The CDR3 spans 19 residues. Germline V gene data show CDR1 as MDHEN and CDR2 as SYDVKM.

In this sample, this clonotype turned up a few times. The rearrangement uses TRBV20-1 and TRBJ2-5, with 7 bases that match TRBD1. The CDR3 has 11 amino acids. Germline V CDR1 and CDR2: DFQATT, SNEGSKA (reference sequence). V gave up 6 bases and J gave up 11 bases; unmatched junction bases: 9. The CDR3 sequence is CSAKTGREQYF. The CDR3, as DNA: TGCAGTGCAAAGACAGGGCGTGAGCAGTACTTC.

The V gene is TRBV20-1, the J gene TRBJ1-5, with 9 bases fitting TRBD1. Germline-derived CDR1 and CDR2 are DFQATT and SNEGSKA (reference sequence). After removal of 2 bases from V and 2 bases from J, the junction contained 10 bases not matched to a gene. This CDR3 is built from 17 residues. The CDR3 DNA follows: TGCAGTGCTAGATCAGCCGGGACAGGGAGTGGCAATCAGCCCCAGCATTTT. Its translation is CSARSAGTGSGNQPQHF.

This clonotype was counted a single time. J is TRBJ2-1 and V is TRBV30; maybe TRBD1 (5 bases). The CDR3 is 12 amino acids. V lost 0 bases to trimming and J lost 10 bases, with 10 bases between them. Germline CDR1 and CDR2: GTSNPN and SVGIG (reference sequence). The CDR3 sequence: CAWSVNTGEQFF. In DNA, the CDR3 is TGTGCCTGGAGTGTAAATACAGGAGAGCAGTTCTTC.

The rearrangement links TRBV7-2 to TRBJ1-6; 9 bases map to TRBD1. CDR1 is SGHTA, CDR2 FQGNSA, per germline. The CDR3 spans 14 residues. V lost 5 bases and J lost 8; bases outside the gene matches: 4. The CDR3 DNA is TGTGCCAGCAGCACCAGACAGGGGGATTCACCCCTCCACTTT. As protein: CASSTRQGDSPLHF.

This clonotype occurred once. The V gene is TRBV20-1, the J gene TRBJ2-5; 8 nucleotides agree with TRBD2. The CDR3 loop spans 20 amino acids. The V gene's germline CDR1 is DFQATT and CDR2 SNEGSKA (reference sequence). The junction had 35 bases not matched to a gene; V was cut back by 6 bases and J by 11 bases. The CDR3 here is CSAPPARRGQIAGSPHEQYF. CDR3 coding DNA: TGCAGTGCCCCCCCGGCCCGACGGGGTCAAATAGCGGGATCCCCCCATGAGCAGTACTTC.

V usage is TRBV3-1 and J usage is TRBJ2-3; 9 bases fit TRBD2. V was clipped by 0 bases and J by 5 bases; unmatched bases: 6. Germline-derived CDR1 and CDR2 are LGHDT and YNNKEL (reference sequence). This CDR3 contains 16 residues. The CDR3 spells CASSQDRRLAEDTQYF. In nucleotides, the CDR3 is TGTGCCAGCAGCCAAGATAGGCGACTAGCGGAAGATACGCAGTATTTT.

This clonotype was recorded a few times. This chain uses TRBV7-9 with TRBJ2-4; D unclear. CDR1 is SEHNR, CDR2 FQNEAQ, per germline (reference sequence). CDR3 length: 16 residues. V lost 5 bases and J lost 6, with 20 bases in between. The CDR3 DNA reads TGTGCCAGCAGCCCCCTCCAGACTGCAGCCTCAAACATTCAGTACTTC. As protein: CASSPLQTAASNIQYF.